This T cell receptor beta chain came from a study of blood T cell repertoires in COVID-19. V shed 4 bases and J shed 6 bases, with 20 bases lying between them. Germline loops: CDR1 SGDLS, CDR2 YYNGEE. CDR3 size: 16 residues. TCRdb's table, derived via immunoSEQ multiplex PCR, lists solely in-frame clones and lacks some. The data contain some 40,000 clones, about 80% of them seen just once; the ten biggest clones take up roughly 15%. The source of this sequence is a man aged 45 to 65 with active or convalescent COVID-19. Input material: peripheral blood. V is TRBV9 and J is TRBJ2-1; weak D call: TRBD2 (5 bases). The CDR3, as DNA: TGTGCCAGCAGCACATGGAAGCGGCCAAGTGGCAATGAGCAGTTCTTC. This gives the protein CASSTWKRPSGNEQFF.